The 30 T cell receptor beta chains listed next were all sequenced from one sample in a study of tumor and adjacent non-tumor tissue in lung cancer. No cell sorting was done before RNA was extracted from the tissue. A modified ARM-PCR protocol with three rounds of nested PCR amplified TCRbeta. TCRdb ran MiXCR on the multiplex PCR reads and lists one entry per CDR3 protein. This table holds about 80,000 distinct CDR3 sequences, around 77% found once. Specimen: lung tumor tissue. These TCRs come from a woman aged 35 to 49 with non-small cell lung cancer.

For this clonotype: One end of the junction does not line up with germline, which may come from a read error. This sequence joins TRBV12-3 or TRBV12-4 and TRBJ1-1; TRBD1 matches at 8 bases. The CDR3 has 15 amino acids. CDR3 protein: CTSSTGTGANTEAFF. For the CDR3, the DNA is TGTACCAGTAGTACCGGGACAGGAGCAAACACTGAAGCTTTCTTT.

Comments on this clonotype: The junction does not match germline at one end; this may be a read error. The chain uses TRBV6-5 and TRBJ1-2; D is ambiguous. The CDR3 totals 14 residues. Germline V gives CDR1 MNHEY, CDR2 SVGAGI. The CDR3, as DNA: TGCGCCAGCGGTTACTCCGGAGCTAACTATGGTTACACCTTC. Its protein is CASGYSGANYGYTF.

This clonotype has a handful of counts. The rearrangement joins TRBV28 to TRBJ2-5; 8 nucleotides line up with TRBD1. Germline lookup yields CDR1 MDHEN and CDR2 SYDVKM. With 5 bases clipped from V and 3 bases from J, the junction kept 8 bases outside the gene matches. The CDR3 totals 15 residues. The CDR3 DNA sequence: TGTGCCAGCAGTGGGATCGACAGGGGTGAAGAGACCCAGTACTTC. Encoded protein: CASSGIDRGEETQYF.

The table lists this clonotype with a few counts. A junction boundary mismatches the germline segment, possibly from a read error. This sequence joins TRBV11-2 and TRBJ1-1; perhaps TRBD1 as D (6 bases). Germline CDR1 and CDR2: SGHAT and FQNNGV. This CDR3 is built from 12 residues. Written as DNA, the CDR3 is TGTAACAGCAGTTTAGAGGGGACACTGGCTTTCTTC. Translation: CNSSLEGTLAFF.

By sample fraction, this clonotype is medium-sized (0.01 to 0.1%). The V and J genes are TRBV11-2 and TRBJ2-3; 8 nucleotides agree with TRBD1. The germline V gene encodes CDR1 SGHAT and CDR2 FQNNGV. The V gene end was trimmed by 0 bases and the J gene end by 3 bases; junction bases not matched to a gene: 5. The CDR3 spans 16 residues. In DNA, the CDR3 is TGTGCCAGCAGCTTAGATCAGGGGGCCCCGACAGATACGCAGTATTTT. Protein sequence: CASSLDQGAPTDTQYF.

This rearrangement joins TRBV5-4 to TRBJ2-1, with D maybe TRBD2 (5 bases). This CDR3 has 15 residues. V was pared by 1 base and J by 4 bases, with 12 bases between. Germline V CDR1 and CDR2: SGHNT, YYREEE (reference sequence). The CDR3 DNA reads as TGTGCCAGCAGCTTGAGTGCGGAGGTATACAATGAGCAGTTCTTC. Protein: CASSLSAEVYNEQFF. The full variable domain, in which reference TRBV5-4 and TRBJ2-1 provide the parts outside the CDR3, is ETGVTQSPTHLIKTRGQQVTLRCSSQSGHNTVSWYQQALGQGPQFIFQYYREEENGRGNFPPRFSGLQFPNYSSELNVNALELDDSALYLCASSLSAEVYNEQFFGPGTRLTVL.

On this clonotype itself: This clone may be a read error of a much larger clone one base away. The V gene is TRBV28, the J gene TRBJ1-4; TRBD1 aligns across 8 bases. Unmatched junction bases numbered 7, after V lost 10 bases and J lost 0 bases. Per the germline V gene, CDR1 is MDHEN and CDR2 is SYDVKM. The CDR3 is made up of 15 amino acids. Here the CDR3 DNA reads TGTGCCAACGGACAGGGAAGTGCAACTAATGAAAAACTGTTTTTT. Amino acids: CANGQGSATNEKLFF.

Turning to this clonotype: A read error may produce the germline difference seen at one junction end. The chain employs TRBV7-3 and TRBJ1-2, with 12 bases aligning to TRBD1. There are 13 residues in the CDR3. Germline assignment: CDR1 SGHTA and CDR2 FQGTGA. CDR3 DNA sequence: TGTGCCAGCAGCAAGGGACAGGGGGCCGGCTACATCTTC. Residues: CASSKGQGAGYIF.

A remark on this clonotype: At one end the junction does not follow the germline gene, possibly because of a read error. The genes are TRBV7-3 and TRBJ1-1; maybe TRBD1 (5 bases). The length of the CDR3 is 15 residues. Germline assignment: CDR1 SGHTA and CDR2 FQGTGA. The CDR3 DNA follows: TGTACCAGCAGTTCCAGACAGTCAATGAACATTGAAGCTTTCTTT. Protein sequence: CTSSSRQSMNIEAFF.

This clonotype was picked up many times. This chain's CDR3 is CASRGDSVEAFF. The CDR3 region has the DNA TGTGCCTCCAGGGGGGACTCTGTTGAAGCTTTCTTT. The rearrangement joins TRBV30 to TRBJ1-1; 7 bases map to TRBD1. The CDR3 has 12 residues. J lost 7 bases, V lost 7 bases, and 9 bases had no gene match. Germline values: CDR1 GTSNPN, CDR2 SVGIG (reference sequence).

This clonotype was detected a few times. The chain recombines TRBV24-1 with TRBJ2-1; D is possibly TRBD1 (6 bases). There are 16 residues in the CDR3. The germline V and J ends were trimmed by 4 bases and 5 bases, with 17 bases remaining between them. In germline, CDR1 is KGHDR, CDR2 SFDVKD. DNA of the CDR3: TGTGCCACCAGTGAGTCCGGGACAAGGGATGACAATGAGCAGTTCTTC. Translation gives CATSESGTRDDNEQFF.

The chain recombines TRBV11-2 with TRBJ1-6; tentative D call: TRBD1 (6 bases). Germline CDR1 SGHAT, CDR2 FQNNGV. V was clipped by 4 bases and J by 9 bases, with 22 bases between them. The CDR3 spans 17 residues. CDR3 amino acids: CASSSTLGTNRTSPLHF. CDR3 coding DNA: TGTGCCAGCAGCTCAACCTTAGGGACAAACCGGACTTCACCCCTCCACTTT.

The rearrangement uses TRBV6-6 and TRBJ2-5; no definite D call. Germline assignment: CDR1 MNHNY and CDR2 SVGAGI (reference sequence). The CDR3 extends over 14 amino acids. CDR3 in DNA: TGTGTCAGTAGTTACCGGTACGGACAAGAGACCCAGTACTTC. Its translation is CVSSYRYGQETQYF.

Only one count was recorded for this clonotype. One junction end does not reproduce the germline sequence, and a read error may be involved. The gene calls are TRBV11-1 and TRBJ2-3; possible D gene TRBD2, 6 bases. CDR3 length: 15 amino acids. Germline V gene lookup returns CDR1 SGHAT and CDR2 FQDESV (reference sequence). The DNA for the CDR3 is TGTGCCAGTAGCCGTCTGCCGGGAGACACAGATACACAGTATTTT. It codes for CASSRLPGDTDTQYF.

This clonotype was seen at least ten times. This chain links TRBV6-6 with TRBJ2-1; D gene uncertain. The CDR3 is made up of 11 amino acids. The germline CDR1 and CDR2 sequences are MNHNY and SVGAGI (reference sequence). V was trimmed by 6 bases and J by 8 bases, leaving 8 bases between them. The CDR3 loop is CASSPRYEQFF. DNA of the CDR3: TGTGCCAGCAGCCCCCGTTATGAGCAGTTCTTC.

V is TRBV11-3 and J is TRBJ2-7, with D maybe TRBD2 (6 bases). The germline V gene encodes CDR1 SGHNT and CDR2 YENEEA. The CDR3 consists of 13 residues. The CDR3 loop is CASGPGPLNEQYF. CDR3 in DNA: TGTGCTAGCGGTCCCGGACCACTCAACGAGCAGTACTTC.

Points on this clonotype: The CDR3 end shows no conserved phenylalanine or tryptophan, and so a read error is likely. The chain recombines TRBV11-2 with TRBJ2-5, with D perhaps matching TRBD2 (6 bases). The CDR3 has 16 amino acids. CDR1 is SGHAT, CDR2 FQNNGV, per germline. The CDR3 here is CASNLVGRRAQETQYY. The CDR3 DNA reads TGTGCCAGCAACTTAGTTGGGCGGAGGGCCCAAGAGACACAGTACTAC.

This clonotype was seen a single time. The chain links TRBV11-2 to TRBJ2-7; D unclear. CDR1 is SGHAT, CDR2 FQNNGV, per germline. This CDR3 is 15 amino acids long. CDR3 loop: CVSSLDPKRSYEQYF. CDR3 in DNA: TGTGTCAGTAGCTTAGATCCCAAGAGGTCCTACGAGCAGTACTTC.

On this clonotype itself: A read error is possible here, since a much larger clone lies one base away. This sequence joins TRBV13 and TRBJ2-3, with TRBD2 matching 8 bases. This CDR3 region has 15 residues. In germline, CDR1 is PRHDT, CDR2 FYEKMQ (reference sequence). DNA for the CDR3: TGTGTCAGCAGGGAAGCGGGAGTTAGCACAGATACGCAGTATTTT. As protein: CVSREAGVSTDTQYF. Full variable domain (outside the CDR3, taken from reference TRBV13 and TRBJ2-3): AAGVIQSPRHLIKEKRETATLKCYPIPRHDTVYWYQQGPGQDPQFLISFYEKMQSDKGSIPDRFSAQQFSDYHSELNMSSLELGDSALYFCVSREAGVSTDTQYFGPGTRLTVL.

Turning to this clonotype: A junction boundary mismatches the germline segment, possibly from a read error. This rearrangement joins TRBV2 to TRBJ2-3; 8 bases line up with TRBD2. The V gene's germline CDR1 is SNHLY and CDR2 FYNNEI. CDR3 length: 18 amino acids. CDR3 DNA: TGTGCCAGCAGTGAAAGGCCGGGACTAGTGGGAGGGATGGATACGCAGTATTTC. The encoded protein is CASSERPGLVGGMDTQYF.

Details on this clonotype: A junction boundary mismatches the germline segment, possibly from a read error. V is TRBV6-6 and J is TRBJ2-7; D is ambiguous. Germline V gives CDR1 MNHNY, CDR2 SVGAGI (reference sequence). This CDR3 comprises 13 residues. The CDR3 DNA follows: TGTGTCAGCAATTACAATAAGGCCTACGAGCCATACTTC. Protein product: CVSNYNKAYEPYF.

The V gene is TRBV11-2, the J gene TRBJ2-1; 8 bases are a match to TRBD2. Trimming at V came to 2 bases and at J to 4 bases, leaving 7 bases not matched to a gene. This CDR3 is built from 16 residues. Germline V CDR1 and CDR2: SGHAT, FQNNGV. CDR3 nucleotides: TGTGCCAGCAGCTTACTAACGGGGGGGCTTTACAATGAGCAGTTCTTC. Residues: CASSLLTGGLYNEQFF.

Concerning this clonotype itself: Given the absence of the conserved phenylalanine or tryptophan at the CDR3 end, a read error is likely. This rearrangement joins TRBV11-2 to TRBJ2-1; 7 bases line up with TRBD1. Germline V gene sequence: CDR1 SGHAT, CDR2 FQNNGV. CDR3 length: 15 amino acids. The CDR3 nucleotides read TGTGCCAGCAGATTAGGTGGGACAGAGTACAATGAGCAGTTCTTA. Translating it yields CASRLGGTEYNEQFL.

A note on this clonotype: A much larger clone is a single base away; this may be a read error. This CDR3 reads CVSSFLDVDTGELFF. In nucleotides, the CDR3 is TGTGTCAGCAGCTTTCTCGATGTCGATACGGGGGAGCTGTTTTTT. The V gene is TRBV11-2, the J gene TRBJ2-2; D not resolved. Germline CDR1 reads SGHAT; CDR2 reads FQNNGV. The CDR3 totals 15 residues.

This clonotype has just a few counts. It may be a read error: a sequence one base away is much more abundant. This sequence joins TRBV12-3 or TRBV12-4 and TRBJ1-3; the match to TRBD1 covers 7 bases. The CDR3 is 14 residues long. This CDR3 reads CASSGGQNGNIIYF. CDR3 DNA: TGTGCCAGCAGTGGGGGACAGAACGGAAACATCATATATTTT.

The J gene is TRBJ2-7, the V gene TRBV12-3 or TRBV12-4, with D perhaps matching TRBD1 (5 bases). Trimming removed 10 bases from V and 3 bases from J, with 19 bases in between. The CDR3 totals 14 residues. The CDR3 loop is CANRKTGQVYEQYF. In DNA form, the CDR3 reads TGTGCCAACAGGAAAACAGGACAAGTCTACGAGCAGTACTTC.

Concerning this clonotype: Germline is not matched at one junction end, which may reflect a read error. This chain joins TRBV11-3 and TRBJ1-1, with D tentatively TRBD1 (6 bases). Per the germline V gene, CDR1 is SGHNT and CDR2 is YENEEA. The CDR3 is made up of 16 amino acids. Written as DNA, the CDR3 is TGTACCAGCAGAGATCCGGGACACGGGGCCGACACTGAAATTTTCTTT. Translated, it gives CTSRDPGHGADTEIFF. Full variable domain (outside the CDR3, taken from reference TRBV11-3 and TRBJ1-1): EAGVVQSPRYKIIEKKQPVAFWCNPISGHNTLYWYLQNLGQGPELLIRYENEEAVDDSQLPKDRFSAERLKGVDSTLKIQPAELGDSAVYLCTSRDPGHGADTEIFFGQGTRLTVV.

Worth noting for this clonotype: A junction end diverges from the germline sequence, so it may reflect a read error. V gene TRBV30 combines with J gene TRBJ1-1; D is unresolved. Germline-derived CDR1 and CDR2 are GTSNPN and SVGIG (reference sequence). This CDR3 is built from 13 residues. The CDR3 sequence: CAWNRSSITEAFF. The CDR3 nucleotides are TGTGCCTGGAACCGGTCCTCTATCACTGAAGCATTCTTT.

A word on this clonotype: A read error may be the cause here, since a much bigger clone is one base away. This rearrangement joins TRBV20-1 to TRBJ2-3; TRBD2 aligns across 11 bases. V lost 3 bases and J lost 2; bases outside the gene matches: 7. This CDR3 is built from 16 residues. Germline loops: CDR1 DFQATT, CDR2 SNEGSKA (reference sequence). CDR3 sequence reads: CSASETSGALTDTQYF. The CDR3 coding sequence is TGCAGTGCTAGTGAGACTAGCGGGGCACTCACAGATACGCAGTATTTT.

For this clonotype: One junction end disagrees with the germline gene, perhaps due to a read error. This chain uses TRBV28 with TRBJ2-7; D is undetermined. Germline V lookup: CDR1 MDHEN, CDR2 SYDVKM. This CDR3 has 11 residues. For the CDR3, the DNA is TGTACCAGCAGCACCCCCTACGAGCAATACTTC. It translates to CTSSTPYEQYF.